Listed below are T cell receptor beta chains from one sample, sequenced in a study of T cells in tuberculosis. Produced via immunoSEQ multiplex PCR; TCRdb's table is partial and in-frame only. In the table there are tens of thousands of clones, roughly 95% of which are singletons. The sequencing sample was made of PBMCs. The receptor source for this set is a donor aged 10-30 years with latent tuberculosis or without tuberculosis infection. CDR3s include the opening cysteine and the closing phenylalanine or tryptophan. The D gene is left open where the match is weak.

D gene: TRBD1
V gene: TRBV18
J gene: TRBJ2-1
CDR3 protein: CASSPGQAIYNEQFF
CDR3 DNA: TGTGCCAGCTCACCGGGACAGGCGATCTACAATGAGCAGTTCTTC

D gene: TRBD1
V gene: TRBV9
J gene: TRBJ1-1
CDR3 protein: CASSVTTGKTFF
CDR3 DNA: TGTGCCAGCAGCGTTACGACAGGGAAGACTTTCTTT

D gene: NA
V gene: TRBV19
J gene: TRBJ1-2
CDR3 protein: CASSTRTEALKGYTF
CDR3 DNA: TGTGCCAGTAGTACCCGGACAGAGGCCCTGAAAGGCTACACCTTC

D gene: NA
V gene: TRBV14
J gene: TRBJ2-3
CDR3 protein: CASSPYRTDTQYF
CDR3 DNA: TGTGCCAGCAGCCCCTATAGAACAGATACGCAGTATTTT

D gene: NA
V gene: TRBV7-2
J gene: TRBJ1-6
CDR3 protein: CASSSRGGQSNSPLHF
CDR3 DNA: TGTGCCAGCAGCTCCCGTGGCGGTCAGTCTAATTCACCCCTCCACTTT

D gene: NA
V gene: TRBV5-6
J gene: TRBJ2-3
CDR3 protein: CASSPVGHPRGGTDTQYF
CDR3 DNA: TGTGCCAGCAGCCCGGTCGGCCATCCCCGCGGGGGCACAGATACGCAGTATTTT

D gene: NA
V gene: TRBV5-1
J gene: TRBJ2-5
CDR3 protein: CASSITGSQETQYF
CDR3 DNA: TGCGCCAGCAGCATAACAGGGTCCCAAGAGACCCAGTACTTC

D gene: TRBD1
V gene: TRBV5-5
J gene: TRBJ1-4
CDR3 protein: CASSPPTGVEKLFF
CDR3 DNA: TGTGCCAGCAGCCCCCCAACAGGGGTCGAAAAACTGTTTTTT

D gene: NA
V gene: TRBV30
J gene: TRBJ2-1
CDR3 protein: CAWSSRGLHNEQFF
CDR3 DNA: TGTGCCTGGAGTTCCCGCGGCCTTCACAATGAGCAGTTCTTC

D gene: NA
V gene: TRBV4-3
J gene: TRBJ1-5
CDR3 protein: CASSQVTGVQPQHF
CDR3 DNA: TGCGCCAGCAGCCAAGTTACGGGGGTCCAGCCCCAGCATTTT

D gene: NA
V gene: TRBV7-9
J gene: TRBJ1-6
CDR3 protein: CASSSTGAEPLHF
CDR3 DNA: TGTGCCAGCAGCTCGACTGGGGCCGAGCCCCTCCACTTT

D gene: NA
V gene: TRBV2
J gene: TRBJ1-2
CDR3 protein: CASRDSPRGYTF
CDR3 DNA: TGTGCCAGCAGAGATTCACCGCGGGGCTACACCTTC

D gene: NA
V gene: TRBV7-9
J gene: TRBJ1-5
CDR3 protein: CASSLGTNSNQPQHF
CDR3 DNA: TGTGCCAGCAGCTTAGGGACAAATAGCAATCAGCCCCAGCATTTT

D gene: TRBD2
V gene: TRBV6-1
J gene: TRBJ2-3
CDR3 protein: CASSLAGVVTDTQYF
CDR3 DNA: TGTGCCAGCAGTCTAGCGGGAGTGGTCACAGATACGCAGTATTTT

D gene: NA
V gene: TRBV14
J gene: TRBJ1-6
CDR3 protein: CASSQVPNSPLHF
CDR3 DNA: TGTGCCAGCAGCCAAGTCCCGAATTCACCCCTCCACTTT

D gene: TRBD2
V gene: TRBV5-1
J gene: TRBJ2-3
CDR3 protein: CASDYLSGGRRDTQYF
CDR3 DNA: TGCGCCAGCGACTATTTAAGCGGGGGGCGAAGAGATACGCAGTATTTT